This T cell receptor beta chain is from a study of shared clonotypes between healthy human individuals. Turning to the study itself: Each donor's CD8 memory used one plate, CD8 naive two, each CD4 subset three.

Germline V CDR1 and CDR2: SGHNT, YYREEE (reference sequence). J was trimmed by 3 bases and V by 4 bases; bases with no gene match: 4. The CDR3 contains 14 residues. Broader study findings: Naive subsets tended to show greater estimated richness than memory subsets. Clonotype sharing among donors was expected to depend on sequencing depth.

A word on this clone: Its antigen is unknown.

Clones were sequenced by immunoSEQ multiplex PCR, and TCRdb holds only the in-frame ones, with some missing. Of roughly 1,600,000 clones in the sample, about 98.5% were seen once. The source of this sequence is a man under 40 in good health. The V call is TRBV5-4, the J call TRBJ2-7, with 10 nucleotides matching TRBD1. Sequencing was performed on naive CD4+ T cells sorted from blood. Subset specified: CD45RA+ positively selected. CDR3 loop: CASSRDRGSYEQYF. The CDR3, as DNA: TGTGCCAGCAGCCGGGACAGGGGCAGCTACGAGCAGTACTTC.